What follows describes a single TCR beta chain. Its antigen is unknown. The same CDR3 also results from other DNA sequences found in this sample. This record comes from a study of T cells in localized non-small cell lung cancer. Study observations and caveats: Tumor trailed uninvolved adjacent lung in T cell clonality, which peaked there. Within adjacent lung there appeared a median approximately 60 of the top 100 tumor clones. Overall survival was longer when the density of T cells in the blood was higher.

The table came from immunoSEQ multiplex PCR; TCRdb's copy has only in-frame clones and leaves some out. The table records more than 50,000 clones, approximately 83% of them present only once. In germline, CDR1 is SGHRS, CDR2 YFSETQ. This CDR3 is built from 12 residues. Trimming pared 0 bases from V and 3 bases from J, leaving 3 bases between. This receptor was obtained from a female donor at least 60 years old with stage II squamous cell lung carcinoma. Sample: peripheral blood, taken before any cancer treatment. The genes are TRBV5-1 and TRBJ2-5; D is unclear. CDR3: CASSLGKETQYF. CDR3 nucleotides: TGCGCCAGCAGCTTGGGGAAAGAGACCCAGTACTTC. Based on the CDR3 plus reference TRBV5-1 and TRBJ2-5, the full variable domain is KAGVTQTPRYLIKTRGQQVTLSCSPISGHRSVSWYQQTPGQGLQFLFEYFSETQRNKGNFPGRFSGRQFSNSRSEMNVSTLELGDSALYLCASSLGKETQYFGPGTRLLVL.